Ten or more counts support the clone carrying this TCR beta chain. What it binds is not known. V was shortened by 3 bases and J by 9 bases, with 9 bases between the two germline ends. The CDR3 length is 13 residues. CDR1 and CDR2 from the germline V gene are MNHEY and SMNVEV (reference sequence). It was RNA transcripts that yielded the amplified TCR beta CDR3 regions. Carried out on the TCR CDR3, a first-round RT-PCR used the HTBI primer set. TCRdb re-called the multiplex PCR reads through MiXCR, storing one row per CDR3 protein. The data hold roughly 400,000 distinct CDR3 sequences, with roughly 13% observed a single time. It was uncontrolled infection, other autoimmune disease, pregnancy or lactation that excluded patients. This entry is derived from a study of T cells in Graves' hyperthyroidism and ophthalmopathy. General study points: Most expanded thyroid clonotypes above 0.001 recurred in blood.

Sequenced material: blood. The receptor comes from a man aged 45 to 65 with Graves' ophthalmopathy. V and J are TRBV27 and TRBJ1-6; D gene ambiguous. The CDR3 sequence is CASSFYLGSPLHF. Written as DNA, the CDR3 is TGTGCCAGCAGTTTTTACTTAGGTTCACCCCTCCACTTT.